This T cell receptor beta chain was documented in a study of blood T cells in healthy people across ages (dated by TCRdb to the mid-2010s). Context from the whole study: Template switching captured roughly one uniquely barcoded TCR beta cDNA molecule per two T cells in model experiments. To track age-related changes in TCR beta repertoire diversity, the study relied on deep sequencing normalized with unique cDNA molecular identifiers. Donors were grouped into four age groups: young (average roughly 17 years), middle-aged (around 39), aged (about 60) and long-lived (less than 85). Donors of different ages were randomly distributed across sequencing lanes to avoid experimental bias. Two additional independent replicas of 1 million unique cDNA reads from the same blood draw were analyzed for two donors (one aged 18 to 30 and one aged 80 or older). Beyond this particular receptor, the publication reports: Estimates of total diversity from one million sequenced T cells were regarded as lower bounds and underestimates. Since profiling was done on bulk unsorted PBMCs, naive and antigen-experienced compartments could not be conclusively compared. Donor CMV infection status was unknown, potentially confounding age-related changes in expanded clonotypes. Compared with the aged group, the long-lived group had more naive CD4+ T cells, fewer expanded clones and increased TCR diversity, a pattern suggesting age selection. Observed TCR beta diversity per million T cells fell roughly linearly with age, and a significant reduction was already apparent by age around 36. A strong correlation was found between observed TCR beta diversity and the percentage of naive T cells measured by flow cytometry.

Systemically healthy Caucasian individuals from Russia, some 36 in total and aged 6 to 90 years, were included as donors. Each donor gave approximately 9.3 milliliters of peripheral blood, collected into EDTA-treated Vacutainer tubes. Ficoll-Paque density-gradient centrifugation was used to isolate PBMCs, with at least 7 million obtained per sample. Trizol reagent was used to extract total RNA from PBMCs, with at least 5.5 micrograms per sample. Naive CD45RAhigh/CD27high T cell percentages were measured by flow cytometry on a PBMC aliquot from every donor. The library was built by means of 5' RACE. Instrument on record: Illumina HiSeq 2500. A second PCR of roughly 7 to 12 cycles was performed with a sample-barcoded 5' primer and a J-beta primer mix. A unique molecular identifier was introduced onto each TCR beta cDNA molecule by a template-switch 5' adaptor carrying 12 random nucleotides. At least 2.5 million CDR3-containing paired-end reads were obtained from each sample. First-strand cDNA was synthesized from all RNA with the Mint cDNA synthesis kit, primed by a TRBC-specific oligonucleotide. Following uracil-DNA glycosylase treatment, all cDNA underwent a first 18-cycle PCR with the universal primers M1SS and BC2_uni_R. The study's processing was this. For normalization, 1 million high-quality reads, each with a distinct molecular identifier, were randomly selected from each sample. Instead of being binned into consensus sequences, reads that shared molecular identifiers were thrown out. MiTCR, with a Q25 quality threshold and the strictest error-elimination algorithm, was used for CDR3 identification, clonotype clustering and error correction. A nonparametric unseen species model with Euler transformation was used to estimate a lower bound on total TCR beta diversity. TCRdb reprocessed the public reads (quality trimming at Q25 with fastp, clone calling with MiXCR) and kept in-frame beta chains. Entries are consolidated by CDR3 protein sequence, retaining the most common genes and DNA. In this record, the V and J calls reflect TCRdb's handling and not the investigators' own analysis. In all, the sample holds 890,000 or so distinct CDR3 sequences, and around 68% of those were seen once. Of the sample, approximately 30% is held by the ten largest clones.

There are 15 amino acids in the CDR3, from cysteine to phenylalanine inclusive. The entry retains the CDR3 DNA only, 45 bases that are in frame from base 1. The germline V gene (reference sequence) specifies MNHEY as CDR1 and SMNVEV as CDR2. This clonotype was seen a few times. Its recognized antigen is unknown. No base quality values were provided; no much bigger clone lies one nucleotide off. The chain is made from TRBV27 and TRBJ2-5; too little of a D gene remains to name it. The assigned J gene may be wrong: the sequence end matches TRBJ2-7 better. The source of this sequence is a young man in good health. The material sequenced was blood. In nucleotides, the sequence is TGTGCCAGCAGTACTGACACCTCGGCCTTTTACGAGCAGTACTTC. This yields the protein CASSTDTSAFYEQYF.